A selection of T cell receptor beta chains follows, all from one sample in a study of Graves' ophthalmopathy and Graves' hyperthyroidism. Via MiXCR, TCRdb re-called the multiplex PCR reads, giving one row per CDR3 protein. The data contain more than 1,000,000 distinct CDR3 sequences, less than 45% of them singletons. The material sequenced was peripheral blood or thyroid tissue (not recorded which). These TCRs come from an adult man with Graves' hyperthyroidism. CDR3s include the opening cysteine and the closing phenylalanine or tryptophan.

j_gene: TRBJ1-2
v_gene: TRBV7-9
CDR3aa: CASSLEAGGNYGYTF

j_gene: TRBJ1-6
v_gene: TRBV10-2
CDR3aa: CASSEGDSPPHF

j_gene: TRBJ2-6
v_gene: TRBV20-1
CDR3aa: CSARVPWPEPAVLTF

j_gene: TRBJ2-5
v_gene: TRBV12-3/TRBV12-4
CDR3aa: CASRATERETQYF

j_gene: TRBJ1-1
v_gene: TRBV12-3/TRBV12-4
CDR3aa: CASSLRRVDTEAFF

j_gene: TRBJ2-7
v_gene: TRBV11-2
CDR3aa: CASSQLAGSSYEQYF

j_gene: TRBJ1-2
v_gene: TRBV10-2
CDR3aa: CASSGQRSVGYTF

j_gene: TRBJ2-6
v_gene: TRBV9
CDR3aa: CASSVEDPGAAGANVLTF

j_gene: TRBJ1-1
v_gene: TRBV4-3
CDR3aa: CASSPDRRQGDAAFF

j_gene: TRBJ1-4
v_gene: TRBV5-6
CDR3aa: CASSKDTAGGLFF

j_gene: TRBJ1-4
v_gene: TRBV15
CDR3aa: CATSREPMMAGADEKLFF

j_gene: TRBJ1-5
v_gene: TRBV19
CDR3aa: CASSRAYRRDQPQHF

j_gene: TRBJ1-5
v_gene: TRBV12-3/TRBV12-4
CDR3aa: CASSFKQGVGQPQHF

j_gene: TRBJ1-6
v_gene: TRBV5-1
CDR3aa: CASSPRGAAFLHF

j_gene: TRBJ2-2
v_gene: TRBV30
CDR3aa: CACQRQGRAGELFF

j_gene: TRBJ2-5
v_gene: TRBV29-1
CDR3aa: CSPRGRETQYF

j_gene: TRBJ1-2
v_gene: TRBV29-1
CDR3aa: CSVLTHSRGYTF

j_gene: TRBJ1-5
v_gene: TRBV7-9
CDR3aa: CASSSGGQGGRNQPQHF

j_gene: TRBJ1-5
v_gene: TRBV7-9
CDR3aa: CASSSPGKDQPQHF

j_gene: TRBJ2-7
v_gene: TRBV10-3
CDR3aa: CAISVEQGPAEQYF

j_gene: TRBJ1-1
v_gene: TRBV10-3
CDR3aa: CAISEDRSNTEAFF

j_gene: TRBJ1-4
v_gene: TRBV12-3/TRBV12-4
CDR3aa: CASSLTRLEKLFF

j_gene: TRBJ2-7
v_gene: TRBV20-1
CDR3aa: CSARKTYEQYF